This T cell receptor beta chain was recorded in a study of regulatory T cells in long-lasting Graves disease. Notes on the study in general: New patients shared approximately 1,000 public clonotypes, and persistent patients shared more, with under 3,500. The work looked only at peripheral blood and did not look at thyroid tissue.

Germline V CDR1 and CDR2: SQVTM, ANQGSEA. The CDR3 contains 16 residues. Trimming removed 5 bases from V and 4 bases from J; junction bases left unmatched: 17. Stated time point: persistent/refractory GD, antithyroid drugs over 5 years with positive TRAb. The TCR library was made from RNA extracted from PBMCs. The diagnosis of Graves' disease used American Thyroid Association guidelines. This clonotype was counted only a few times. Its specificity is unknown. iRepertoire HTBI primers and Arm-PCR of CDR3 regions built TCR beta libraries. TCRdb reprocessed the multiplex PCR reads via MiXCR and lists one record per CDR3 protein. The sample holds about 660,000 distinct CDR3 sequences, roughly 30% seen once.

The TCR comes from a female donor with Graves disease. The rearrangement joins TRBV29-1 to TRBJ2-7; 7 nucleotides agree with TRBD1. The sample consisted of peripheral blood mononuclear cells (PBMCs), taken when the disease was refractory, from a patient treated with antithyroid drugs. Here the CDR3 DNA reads TGCAGCGTTTCCCTGGGACAGACCGTCTCGGGGTACGAGCAGTACTTC. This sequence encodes CSVSLGQTVSGYEQYF.